This note documents a single T cell receptor (beta chain) sequence. Its antigen is still unknown. This record belongs to a study of vaccination effects on CD4 cells after COVID-19. Under the ViraFEST assay, PBMC were stimulated with viral peptide pools so that antigen-specific CD4+ T cells expanded. Sequencing was performed afterwards. Culturing for roughly 10 days preceded CD4+ T cell isolation. Either the mRNA-1273 or the BNT162b2 vaccine was given to participants as two doses. The culture medium for a few million PBMC per well included 10 IU/ml IL-2 and roughly 10 ug/ml peptides. Repertoires were generated with immunoSEQ multiplex PCR, while TCRdb's copy carries only in-frame clones and drops some. This sample has approximately 14,000 clones; approximately 70% occur once, and the top ten carry approximately 23%. V shed 0 bases and J shed 6 bases, with 14 bases lying between them. Germline V gene sequence: CDR1 MNHEY, CDR2 SMNVEV (reference sequence). This CDR3 contains 15 residues.

The receptor was derived from a human donor who received a COVID-19 vaccine. Sequencing was performed on CD4+ T cells from PBMCs cultured with HCoV-NL63 spike peptides, taken after COVID-19 vaccination. The chain recombines TRBV27 with TRBJ1-2, with unresolved D. CDR3: CASSLSAKKVDGYTF. In nucleotides, the CDR3 is TGTGCCAGCAGTTTATCAGCCAAGAAGGTAGATGGCTACACCTTC.